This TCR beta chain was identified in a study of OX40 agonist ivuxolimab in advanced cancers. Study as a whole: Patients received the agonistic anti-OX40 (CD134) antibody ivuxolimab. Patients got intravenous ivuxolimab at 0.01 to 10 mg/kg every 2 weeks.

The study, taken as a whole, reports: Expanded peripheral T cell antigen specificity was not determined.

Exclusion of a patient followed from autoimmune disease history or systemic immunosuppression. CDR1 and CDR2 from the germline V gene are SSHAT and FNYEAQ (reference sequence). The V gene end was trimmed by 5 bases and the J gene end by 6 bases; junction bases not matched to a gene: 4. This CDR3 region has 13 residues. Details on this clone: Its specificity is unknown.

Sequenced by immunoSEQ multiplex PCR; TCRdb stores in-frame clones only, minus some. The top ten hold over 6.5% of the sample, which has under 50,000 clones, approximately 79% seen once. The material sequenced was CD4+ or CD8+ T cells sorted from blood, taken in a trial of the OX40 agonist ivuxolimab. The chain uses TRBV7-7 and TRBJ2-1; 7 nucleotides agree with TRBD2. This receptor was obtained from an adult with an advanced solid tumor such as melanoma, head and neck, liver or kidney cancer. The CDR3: CASSAPGGNEQFF. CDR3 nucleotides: TGTGCCAGCAGCGCCCCGGGAGGCAATGAGCAGTTCTTC.